In its sample, the clone carrying this TCR beta chain was seen a few times. This CDR3 spans 16 amino acids. V was pared by 7 bases and J by 5 bases, with 10 bases of the junction left unmatched. The sample comes from a study of identical twins. TCRdb re-derived calls from the 5' RACE reads in MiXCR, one entry per CDR3 protein. The sample records about 470,000 distinct CDR3 sequences, more than 20% being singletons. These data were likewise used in another study, on T cells expressing NK-cell markers. That paper adds: Underlying the TCR beta repertoires were sorted CD3+CD56+NKG2C+, CD3+CD56+NKG2C- and CD3+CD56-NKG2C+ T cells. The authors sequenced eight donors, of whom seven were HCMV-seropositive and one was seronegative.

The sample was CD4+ T cells sorted from blood. This receptor was obtained from a woman aged 18 to 35 in good health. The chain employs TRBV12-3 or TRBV12-4 and TRBJ2-2; 10 positions match TRBD1. CDR3 region: CASIHLGTGDTGELFF. The CDR3 DNA is TGTGCCAGCATCCATCTTGGGACAGGGGATACCGGGGAGCTGTTTTTT.